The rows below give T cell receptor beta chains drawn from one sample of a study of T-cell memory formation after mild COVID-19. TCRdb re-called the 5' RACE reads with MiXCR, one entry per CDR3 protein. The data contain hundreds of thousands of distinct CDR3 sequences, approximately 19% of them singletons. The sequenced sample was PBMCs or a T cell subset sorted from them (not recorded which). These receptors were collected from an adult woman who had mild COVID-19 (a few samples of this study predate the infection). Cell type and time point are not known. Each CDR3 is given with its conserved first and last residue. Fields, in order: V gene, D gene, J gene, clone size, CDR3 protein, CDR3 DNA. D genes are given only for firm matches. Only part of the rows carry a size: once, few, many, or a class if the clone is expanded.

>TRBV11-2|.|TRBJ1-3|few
CASSAHVLGGTYSGNTIYF
TGTGCCAGCAGCGCTCACGTCTTAGGGGGTACCTACTCTGGAAACACCATATATTTT
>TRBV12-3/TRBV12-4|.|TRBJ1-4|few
CASRPTMRDEKLFF
TGTGCCAGCAGGCCTACAATGAGGGATGAAAAACTGTTTTTT
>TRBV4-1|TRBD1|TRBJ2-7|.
CASGQAHEQYF
TGCGCCAGTGGACAGGCCCACGAGCAGTACTTC
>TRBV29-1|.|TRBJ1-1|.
CSVVRGGSYTEAFF
TGCAGCGTTGTACGGGGTGGGAGTTACACTGAAGCTTTCTTT
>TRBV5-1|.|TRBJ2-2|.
CASSSGITQGILTGELFF
TGCGCCAGCAGCTCAGGGATTACACAGGGCATCCTAACCGGGGAGCTGTTTTTT
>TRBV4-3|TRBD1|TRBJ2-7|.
CASSQATGGLGGYEQYF
TGCGCCAGCAGCCAAGCGACAGGGGGGCTCGGGGGCTACGAGCAGTACTTC
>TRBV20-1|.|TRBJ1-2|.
CSVKVQAGYTF
TGCAGTGTTAAGGTGCAGGCTGGCTACACCTTC
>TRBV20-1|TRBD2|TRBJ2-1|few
CSAETGLGNEQFF
TGCAGTGCGGAAACGGGACTAGGGAATGAGCAGTTCTTC
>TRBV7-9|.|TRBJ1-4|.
CASSMQTGLGEKLFF
TGTGCCAGCAGCATGCAGACGGGTCTGGGGGAAAAACTGTTTTTT
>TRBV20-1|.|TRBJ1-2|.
CSARAGADYGYTF
TGCAGTGCTAGAGCCGGGGCAGACTATGGCTACACCTTC
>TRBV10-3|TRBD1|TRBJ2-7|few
CAISATGGGYEQYF
TGTGCCATCAGTGCGACAGGGGGTGGGTACGAGCAGTACTTC
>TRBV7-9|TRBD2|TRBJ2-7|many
CASSLTGTSGRYEQYF
TGTGCCAGCAGCTTAACTGGGACTAGCGGGCGCTACGAGCAGTACTTC